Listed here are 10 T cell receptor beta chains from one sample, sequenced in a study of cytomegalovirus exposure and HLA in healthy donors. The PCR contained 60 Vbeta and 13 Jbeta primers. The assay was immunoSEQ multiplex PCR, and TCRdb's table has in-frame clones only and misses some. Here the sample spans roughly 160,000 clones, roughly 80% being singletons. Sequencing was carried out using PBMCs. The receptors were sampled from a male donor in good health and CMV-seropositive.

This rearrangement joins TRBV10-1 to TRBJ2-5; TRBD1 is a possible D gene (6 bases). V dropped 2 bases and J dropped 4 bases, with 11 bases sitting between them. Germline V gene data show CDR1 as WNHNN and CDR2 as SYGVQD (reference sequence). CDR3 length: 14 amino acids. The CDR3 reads CASSENGRGETQYF. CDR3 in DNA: TGCGCCAGCAGTGAGAATGGCAGGGGAGAGACCCAGTACTTC.

CDR3 loop: CASSFPGLAGGPDQETQYF. Written as DNA, the CDR3 is TGCGCCAGCAGCTTCCCGGGACTAGCGGGAGGGCCAGACCAAGAGACCCAGTACTTC. V is TRBV5-1 and J is TRBJ2-5, with TRBD2 matching 16 bases. Germline V gene lookup returns CDR1 SGHRS and CDR2 YFSETQ. The V and J ends lost 2 bases and 0 bases, in that order; junction bases with no gene match: 7. There are 19 residues in the CDR3.

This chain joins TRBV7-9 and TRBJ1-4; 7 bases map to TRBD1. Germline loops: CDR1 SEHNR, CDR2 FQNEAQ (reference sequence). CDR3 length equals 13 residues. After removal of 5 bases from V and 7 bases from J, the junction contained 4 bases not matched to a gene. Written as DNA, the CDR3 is TGTGCCAGCAGCAAGGACAGGAGTGAAAAACTGTTTTTT. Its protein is CASSKDRSEKLFF. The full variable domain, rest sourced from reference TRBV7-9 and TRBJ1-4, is DTGVSQNPRHKITKRGQNVTFRCDPISEHNRLYWYRQTLGQGPEFLTYFQNEAQLEKSRLLSDRFSAERPKGSFSTLEIQRTEQGDSAMYLCASSKDRSEKLFFGSGTQLSVL.

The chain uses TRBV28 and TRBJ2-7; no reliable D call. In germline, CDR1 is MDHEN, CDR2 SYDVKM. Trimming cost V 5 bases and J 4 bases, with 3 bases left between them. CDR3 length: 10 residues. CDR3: CASSQYEQYF. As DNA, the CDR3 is TGTGCCAGCAGTCAATACGAGCAGTACTTC.

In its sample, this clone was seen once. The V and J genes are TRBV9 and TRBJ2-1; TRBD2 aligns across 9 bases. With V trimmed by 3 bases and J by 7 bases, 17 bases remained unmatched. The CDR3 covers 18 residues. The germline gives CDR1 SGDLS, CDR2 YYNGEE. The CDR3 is CASSDPNNPGLALNEQFF. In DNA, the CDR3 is TGTGCCAGCAGCGACCCTAACAATCCGGGACTAGCCCTGAATGAGCAGTTCTTC.

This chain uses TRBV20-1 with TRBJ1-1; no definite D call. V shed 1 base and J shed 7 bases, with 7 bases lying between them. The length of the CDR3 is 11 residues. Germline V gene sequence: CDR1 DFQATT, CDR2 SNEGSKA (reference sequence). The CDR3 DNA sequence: TGCAGTGCTAGAGGTACAGATGAAGCTTTCTTT. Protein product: CSARGTDEAFF.

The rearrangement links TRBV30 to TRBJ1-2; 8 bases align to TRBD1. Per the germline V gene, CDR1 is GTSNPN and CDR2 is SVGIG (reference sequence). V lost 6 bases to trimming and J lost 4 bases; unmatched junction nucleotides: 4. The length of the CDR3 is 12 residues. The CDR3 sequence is CACPQGVYGYTF. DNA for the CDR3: TGTGCCTGTCCACAGGGGGTCTATGGCTACACCTTC. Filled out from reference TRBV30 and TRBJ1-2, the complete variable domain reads SQTIHQWPATLVQPVGSPLSLECTVEGTSNPNLYWYRQAAGRGLQLLFYSVGIGQISSEVPQNLSASRPQDRQFILSSKKLLLSDSGFYLCACPQGVYGYTFGSGTRLTVV.

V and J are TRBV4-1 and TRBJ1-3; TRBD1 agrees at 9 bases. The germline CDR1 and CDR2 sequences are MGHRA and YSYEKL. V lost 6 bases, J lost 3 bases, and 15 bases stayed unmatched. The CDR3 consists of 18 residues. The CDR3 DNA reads TGCGCCAGCAGTAGTGTGGTACGAGGACAGGGGCTTGGAAACACCATATATTTT. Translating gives CASSSVVRGQGLGNTIYF.

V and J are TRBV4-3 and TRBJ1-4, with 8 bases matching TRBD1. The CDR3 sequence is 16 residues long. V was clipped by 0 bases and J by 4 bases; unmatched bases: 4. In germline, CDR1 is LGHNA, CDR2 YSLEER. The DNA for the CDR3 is TGCGCCAGCAGCCAAGATGACAGGGGAGTTAATGAAAAACTGTTTTTT. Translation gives CASSQDDRGVNEKLFF.

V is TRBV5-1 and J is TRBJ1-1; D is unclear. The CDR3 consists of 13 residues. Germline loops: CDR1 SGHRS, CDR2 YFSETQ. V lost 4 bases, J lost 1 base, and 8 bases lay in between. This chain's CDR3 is CASSRTWNTEAFF. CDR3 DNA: TGCGCCAGCAGCCGAACATGGAACACTGAAGCTTTCTTT.